The T cell receptor beta chain described here comes from a study of blood T cells in healthy people across ages. Study-level results: Higher diversity and more naive CD4+ cells were features of long-lived donors, compared to aged donors.

This clonotype appeared a few times. Antigen: not known. CDR1 is DFQATT and CDR2 is SNEGSKA in the germline V gene (reference sequence). Trimming pared 7 bases from V and 4 bases from J, leaving 16 bases between. This CDR3 spans 13 amino acids. Using a J-beta primer mix together with a sample-barcoded 5' primer, a second PCR was run for roughly 6 to 12 cycles. Via MiXCR, TCRdb re-called the 5' RACE reads, giving one row per CDR3 protein. The sample yields roughly 1,500,000 distinct CDR3 sequences, approximately 42% seen once. The J gene is TRBJ1-2, the V gene TRBV20-1; D is possibly TRBD1 (6 bases). Sequenced input: blood. This TCR derives from a young woman in good health. Here the CDR3 reads CSVSGQGSYGYTF. CDR3 nucleotide sequence: TGCAGTGTTTCGGGGCAGGGGAGCTATGGCTACACCTTC.